The 17 T cell receptor beta chains below come from one sample, sequenced in a study of OX40 agonist ivuxolimab in advanced cancers. Sequenced by immunoSEQ multiplex PCR; TCRdb stores in-frame clones only, minus some. The repertoire includes tens of thousands of clones, roughly 88% of them detected once, and about 0.68% sits in the top ten. The sequenced sample was CD4+ or CD8+ T cells sorted from blood, obtained in a trial of the OX40 agonist ivuxolimab. The source is an adult with an advanced solid tumor such as melanoma, head and neck, liver or kidney cancer.

V is TRBV5-5 and J is TRBJ1-1, with TRBD1 matching 7 bases. Germline lookup yields CDR1 SGHKS and CDR2 YYEKEE (reference sequence). J lost 4 bases, V lost 4 bases, and 4 bases had no gene match. This CDR3 region has 13 residues. CDR3 in amino acids: CASSRQGGTEAFF. CDR3 in DNA: TGTGCCAGCAGCCGACAGGGTGGCACTGAAGCTTTCTTT.

This chain connects TRBV2 to TRBJ1-5, with TRBD1 identical over 10 bases. This CDR3 spans 15 amino acids. J was trimmed by 1 base and V by 6 bases; bases with no gene match: 3. Germline V CDR1 and CDR2: SNHLY, FYNNEI. CDR3 loop: CASRLGQGSNQPQHF. In nucleotides, the CDR3 is TGTGCCAGCAGGCTGGGACAGGGGAGCAATCAGCCCCAGCATTTT.

This rearrangement joins TRBV18 to TRBJ1-2, with a tentative D call TRBD1 (5 bases). The CDR3 is 16 residues long. Between the trimmed V and J ends, which lost 2 bases and 4 bases, there was a span of 17 bases. CDR1 KGHSH and CDR2 LQKENI come from the germline V gene. CDR3 nucleotides: TGTGCCAGCTCACCAAAGGGGTCGCGGGGTGGCTATGGCTACACCTTC. Translated: CASSPKGSRGGYGYTF.

The V call is TRBV7-2, the J call TRBJ2-7; the match to TRBD1 covers 7 bases. V lost 5 bases and J lost 7; bases outside the gene matches: 14. Germline CDR1 reads SGHTA; CDR2 reads FQGNSA. The CDR3 runs 15 residues. CDR3 region: CASSKDGDSFREQYF. In nucleotides, the CDR3 is TGTGCCAGCAGCAAAGACGGGGACAGTTTTCGAGAGCAGTACTTC.

The genes are TRBV15 and TRBJ2-1; 8 bases fit TRBD2. Losses at the gene ends were 3 bases for V and 4 bases for J; bases not matched to a gene: 2. Germline CDR1 reads LNHNV; CDR2 reads YYDKDF (reference sequence). There are 14 residues in the CDR3. The chain's CDR3 is CATSSPGGYNEQFF. As DNA, the CDR3 is TGTGCCACCAGCAGTCCGGGGGGGTACAATGAGCAGTTCTTC.

J is TRBJ2-3 and V is TRBV27, with 13 bases lining up with TRBD2. CDR3 length: 16 residues. Germline CDR1 and CDR2: MNHEY and SMNVEV (reference sequence). Unmatched junction bases numbered 10, after V lost 7 bases and J lost 6 bases. CDR3 region: CASKIRLAGGYDTQYF. The CDR3 region has the DNA TGTGCCAGCAAAATACGACTAGCGGGAGGTTACGATACGCAGTATTTT.

This clone was picked up one time. V is TRBV2 and J is TRBJ2-2; tentative D call: TRBD2 (5 bases). This CDR3 region has 14 residues. In germline, CDR1 is SNHLY, CDR2 FYNNEI. Trimming removed 4 bases at V and 5 bases at J, with 11 bases between. CDR3 in amino acids: CASSAGLGTGELFF. The CDR3 coding sequence is TGTGCCAGCAGTGCTGGACTCGGTACCGGGGAGCTGTTTTTT.

The chain has TRBV2 and TRBJ2-2; 7 bases match TRBD1. V lost 8 bases to trimming and J lost 0 bases; unmatched junction nucleotides: 6. CDR3 length equals 15 residues. CDR1 is SNHLY and CDR2 is FYNNEI in the germline V gene. CDR3 in DNA: TGTGCCAGCCGAACAGGGGCCGCGAACACCGGGGAGCTGTTTTTT. It yields the protein CASRTGAANTGELFF.

This clone has only a few counts. This chain connects TRBV11-3 to TRBJ2-1; 9 nucleotides align to TRBD2. Germline loops: CDR1 SGHNT, CDR2 YENEEA. V lost 5 bases, J lost 8 bases, and 10 bases stayed unmatched. The CDR3 is 15 amino acids. The DNA for the CDR3 is TGTGCCAGCAGCCCTGGACTAGCGTCCACCGATGAGCAGTTCTTC. This translates into CASSPGLASTDEQFF.

The V and J genes are TRBV28 and TRBJ1-1; D is possibly TRBD1 (6 bases). V dropped 7 bases and J dropped 2 bases, with 8 bases sitting between them. The CDR3 sequence is 12 residues long. Germline V CDR1 and CDR2: MDHEN, SYDVKM. CDR3 in DNA: TGTGCCAGCAAGACAGGAAACACTGAAGCTTTCTTT. Protein: CASKTGNTEAFF.

The chain links TRBV7-2 to TRBJ2-1; 13 bases are a match to TRBD2. V trimming: 3 bases; J trimming: 9 bases; junction bases outside the gene matches: 5. The CDR3 spans 15 residues. Per the germline V gene, CDR1 is SGHTA and CDR2 is FQGNSA. As DNA, the CDR3 is TGTGCCAGCAGCTTCGGACTAGCGGGGGCCCCTGAGCAGTTCTTC. The encoded protein is CASSFGLAGAPEQFF.

This sequence joins TRBV11-2 and TRBJ1-5; D remains unclear. In germline, CDR1 is SGHAT, CDR2 FQNNGV. V lost 3 bases and J lost 5, with 8 bases in between. The CDR3 extends over 13 amino acids. The CDR3 spells CASSLRYDQPQHF. CDR3 nucleotides: TGTGCCAGCAGCTTGAGATATGATCAGCCCCAGCATTTT.

The chain uses TRBV9 and TRBJ1-6; D remains unclear. Germline V gene data show CDR1 as SGDLS and CDR2 as YYNGEE. The CDR3 has 13 amino acids. Trimming removed 3 bases from V and 13 bases from J, with 14 bases in between. CDR3 residues: CASSANILFPLHF. The CDR3 bases are TGTGCCAGCAGCGCCAATATCTTGTTTCCCCTCCACTTT.

For the CDR3, the DNA is TGTGCCTGGAGCGGGGGGCCCTACGAGCAGTACTTC. This translates into CAWSGGPYEQYF. The chain is built from TRBV30 and TRBJ2-7; possible D gene TRBD2, 7 bases. Germline V gene lookup returns CDR1 GTSNPN and CDR2 SVGIG (reference sequence). The CDR3 runs 12 residues. V was trimmed by 3 bases and J by 2 bases, leaving 8 bases between them.

V usage is TRBV6-1 and J usage is TRBJ1-1; the D gene is possibly TRBD1 (6 bases). The V gene's germline CDR1 is MNHNS and CDR2 SASEGT. Trimming cost V 8 bases and J 10 bases, with 17 bases left between them. This CDR3 contains 12 residues. CDR3 sequence (DNA): TGTGCCAGCGGATACCCCGGGGGGGCAGCTTTCTTT. It specifies CASGYPGGAAFF.

The chain is built from TRBV19 and TRBJ1-4, with 7 bases that match TRBD1. Germline V gene lookup returns CDR1 LNHDA and CDR2 SQIVND (reference sequence). The CDR3 is 15 amino acids. The V and J ends lost 5 bases and 5 bases, in that order; junction bases with no gene match: 8. CDR3 protein: CASSAPGQINEKLFF. The CDR3 DNA is TGTGCCAGTAGTGCACCGGGACAGATAAATGAAAAACTGTTTTTT.

The chain links TRBV9 to TRBJ2-7; D is unclear. Trimming shortened V by 1 base and J by 0 bases, and 5 bases separated the two germline ends. Germline-derived CDR1 and CDR2 are SGDLS and YYNGEE. CDR3 length equals 13 residues. CDR3 nucleotides: TGTGCCAGCAGCGTATCCAGCTCCTACGAGCAGTACTTC. Its translation: CASSVSSSYEQYF.